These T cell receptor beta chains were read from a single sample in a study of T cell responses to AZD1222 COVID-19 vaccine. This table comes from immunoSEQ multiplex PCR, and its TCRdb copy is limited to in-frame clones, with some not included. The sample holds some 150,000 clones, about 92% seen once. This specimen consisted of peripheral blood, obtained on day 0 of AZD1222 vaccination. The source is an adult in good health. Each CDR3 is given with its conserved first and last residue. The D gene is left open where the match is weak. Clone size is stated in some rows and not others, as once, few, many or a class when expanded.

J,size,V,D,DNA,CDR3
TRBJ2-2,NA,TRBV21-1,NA,TGTGCCAGCAGCAGCCAGGACAGGCGCCCGGGCGGGGAGCTGTTTTTT,CASSSQDRRPGGELFF
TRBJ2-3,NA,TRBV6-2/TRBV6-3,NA,TGTGCCAGCAGTTACTCGGGGGCCACAGATACGCAGTATTTT,CASSYSGATDTQYF
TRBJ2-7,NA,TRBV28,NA,TGTGCCAGCAGTGCCCGACGGACAGACTCCTACGAGCAGTACTTC,CASSARRTDSYEQYF
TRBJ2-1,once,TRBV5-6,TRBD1,TGTGCCAGCAGCCCCAAAGGGGACAGGGAGTGGTCCGGCAATGAGCAGTTCTTC,CASSPKGDREWSGNEQFF
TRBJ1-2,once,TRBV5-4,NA,TGTGCCAGCAGCTTGGACAGCGTGAGCTATGGCTACACCTTC,CASSLDSVSYGYTF
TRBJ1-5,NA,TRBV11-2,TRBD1,TGTGCCAGCAGCCTGGGACAGGGCAATCAGCCCCAGCATTTT,CASSLGQGNQPQHF
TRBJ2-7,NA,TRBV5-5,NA,TGTGCCAGCAGCTTAACCTACGAGCAGTACTTC,CASSLTYEQYF
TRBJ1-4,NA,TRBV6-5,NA,TGTGCCAGCAGTTACCTCGGGACGAATGAAAAACTGTTTTTT,CASSYLGTNEKLFF
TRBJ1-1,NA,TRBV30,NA,TGTGCCTGGAGTGCGATAAACACTGAAGCTTTCTTT,CAWSAINTEAFF
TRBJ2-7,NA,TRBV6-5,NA,TGTGCCAGCAGTTACTCGGGACGGGACCTCGACGAGCAGTACTTC,CASSYSGRDLDEQYF
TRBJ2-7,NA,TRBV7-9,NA,TGTGCCAGCAGCTTCTCCGGGCTGACCTACGAGCAGTACTTC,CASSFSGLTYEQYF
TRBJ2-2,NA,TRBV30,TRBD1,TGTGCCTTCCAGACAGGGACGAACACCGGGGAGCTGTTTTTT,CAFQTGTNTGELFF
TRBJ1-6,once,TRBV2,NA,TGTGCCAGCAGGGCCCATCGGGGGCAGGGATCCGCTTCACCCCTCCACTTT,CASRAHRGQGSASPLHF
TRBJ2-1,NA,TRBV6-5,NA,TGTGCCAGCAGTTACATCAATGAGCAGTTCTTC,CASSYINEQFF
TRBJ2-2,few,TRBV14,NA,TGTGCCAGCAGCCACCTTCTCGGAGGGCCTAACACCGGGGAGCTGTTTTTT,CASSHLLGGPNTGELFF
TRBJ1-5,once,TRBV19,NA,TGTGCCAGTAGTATTCAGGCCCGCAATCAGCCCCAGCATTTT,CASSIQARNQPQHF
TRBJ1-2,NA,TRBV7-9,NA,TGTGCCAGCAGCTTAGCCAGAGGGGCTGGCTACACCTTC,CASSLARGAGYTF
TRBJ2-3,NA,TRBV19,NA,TGTGCCAGTACCATAGAAGGCGGGTATACGCAGTATTTT,CASTIEGGYTQYF
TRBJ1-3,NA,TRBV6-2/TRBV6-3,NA,TGTGCCAGCAGTTACTCGGGGTTCTCTGGAAACACCATATATTTT,CASSYSGFSGNTIYF
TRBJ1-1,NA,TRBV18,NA,TGTGCCAGCTCACTCGCATGGGCCGCTGAAGCTTTCTTT,CASSLAWAAEAFF
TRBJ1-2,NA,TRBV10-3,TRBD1,TGTGCCATCAGTGAGGCACAGGGGATAGATGGCTACACCTTC,CAISEAQGIDGYTF
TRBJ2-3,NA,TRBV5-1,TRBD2,TGCGCCAGCAGCCGAGAGGGGGCTAGCGGGAGAGTAGATACGCAGTATTTT,CASSREGASGRVDTQYF
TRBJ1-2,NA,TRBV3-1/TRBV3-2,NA,TGTGCCAGCAGCCAAGGGGGAGGGGGAACCCGCTATGGCTACACCTTC,CASSQGGGGTRYGYTF
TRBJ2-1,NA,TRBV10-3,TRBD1,TGTGCCATCAGAGGAGGAGGTGACAGGGCCTACAATGAGCAGTTCTTC,CAIRGGGDRAYNEQFF
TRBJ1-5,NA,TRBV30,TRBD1,TGTGCCTGGAGTTTAGCGACAGGGGGCAATCAGCCCCAGCATTTT,CAWSLATGGNQPQHF
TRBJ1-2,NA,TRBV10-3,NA,TGTGCCATCAGTGATTATCGGGACTATGGCTACACCTTC,CAISDYRDYGYTF
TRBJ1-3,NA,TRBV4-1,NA,TGCGCCAGCAGCCAGGACAGTTCTGGAAACACCATATATTTT,CASSQDSSGNTIYF
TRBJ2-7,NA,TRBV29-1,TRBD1,TGCAGCGTGCAGGGGGTCACCTACGAGCAGTACTTC,CSVQGVTYEQYF
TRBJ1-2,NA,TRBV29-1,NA,TGCAGCGTAGCGGACCAGTCTGGCTACACCTTC,CSVADQSGYTF
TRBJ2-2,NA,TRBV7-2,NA,TGTGCCAGCAGCTTCCTTAGCGGAGTCACTACCGGGGAGCTGTTTTTT,CASSFLSGVTTGELFF
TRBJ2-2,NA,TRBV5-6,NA,TGTGCCAGCAGCTTAGGGGGGACCGGGGAGCTGTTTTTT,CASSLGGTGELFF
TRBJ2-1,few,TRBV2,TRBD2,TGTGCCAGCAGTGATAGCGGGAGCGGCAATGAGCAGTTCTTC,CASSDSGSGNEQFF
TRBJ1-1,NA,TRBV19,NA,TGTGCCAGTAGGGGGGGGACGGAGCGCGGCTTGAACACTGAAGCTTTCTTT,CASRGGTERGLNTEAFF
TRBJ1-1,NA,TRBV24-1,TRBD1,TGTGCCACCAGTGATGGGACAGTGAACACTGAAGCTTTCTTT,CATSDGTVNTEAFF
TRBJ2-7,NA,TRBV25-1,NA,TGTGCCAGCAGTTCCTCTAGGGGACTGGCAGGGGAGCAGTACTTC,CASSSSRGLAGEQYF
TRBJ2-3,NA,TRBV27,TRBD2,TGTGCCAGCAGTTTATGGATAGCGGGAGGGTTAACAGATACGCAGTATTTT,CASSLWIAGGLTDTQYF
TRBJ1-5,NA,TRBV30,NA,TGTGCCTGGGGAGGGCCGGGGGGCAATCAGCCCCAGCATTTT,CAWGGPGGNQPQHF
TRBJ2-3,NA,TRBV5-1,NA,TGCGCCAGCAGCTTGAGTGGGTCGTCCTCGGCAGATACGCAGTATTTT,CASSLSGSSSADTQYF
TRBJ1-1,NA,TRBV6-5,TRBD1,TGTGCCAGCAGTTCTGCGGGACAGGGCTTGAACACTGAAGCTTTCTTT,CASSSAGQGLNTEAFF
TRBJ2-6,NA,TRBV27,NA,TGTGCCAGCAGTTTCAACGGGGCCAACGTCCTGACTTTC,CASSFNGANVLTF
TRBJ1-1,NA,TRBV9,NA,TGTGCCAGCAGCGTAGCGGTCAAGCTCGACACTGAAGCTTTCTTT,CASSVAVKLDTEAFF
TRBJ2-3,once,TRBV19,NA,TGTGCCAGTAGTCTGGTAGCGGCCACAGATACGCAGTATTTT,CASSLVAATDTQYF
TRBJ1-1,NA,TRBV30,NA,TGTGCCTCCCGGGACACGAACACTGAAGCTTTCTTT,CASRDTNTEAFF
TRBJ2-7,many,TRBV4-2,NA,TGTGCCAGCAGCCAAGGAGAACAGGGCCCCGTTGGCGAGCAGTACTTC,CASSQGEQGPVGEQYF
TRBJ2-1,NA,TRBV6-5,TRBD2,TGTGCCAGCAGTTACTCTACTGGACTAGCCGGCGGGCAGTTCTTC,CASSYSTGLAGGQFF
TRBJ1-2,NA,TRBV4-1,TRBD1,TGCGCCAGCAGTCTCCTGGGGGACAGTCTCTATGGCTACACCTTC,CASSLLGDSLYGYTF
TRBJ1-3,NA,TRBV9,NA,TGTGCCAGCAGCGTAGGTACCTTGGACACCATATATTTT,CASSVGTLDTIYF
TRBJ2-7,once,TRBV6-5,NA,TGTGCCAGCAGTTACGTCCCGGGTTCCCACGAGCAGTACTTC,CASSYVPGSHEQYF
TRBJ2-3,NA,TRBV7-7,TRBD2,TGTGCCAGCAGCCCGGGACTAGCGAGCACAGATACGCAGTATTTT,CASSPGLASTDTQYF
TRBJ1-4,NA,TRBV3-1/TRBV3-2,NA,TGTGCCAGCAGCCAAGAAGCGACAAGAGTGACTAATGAAAAACTGTTTTTT,CASSQEATRVTNEKLFF
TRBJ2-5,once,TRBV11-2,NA,TGTGCCAGCAGCTTAGGGGGGCTGGGAGAGACCCAGTACTTC,CASSLGGLGETQYF
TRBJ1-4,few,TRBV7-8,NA,TGTGCCAGTAGAGCCGGGGGCTTAGGTGAAAAACTGTTTTTT,CASRAGGLGEKLFF
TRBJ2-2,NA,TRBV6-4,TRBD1,TGTGCCAGCAGTACCGACAGGGGGCCTACCGGAGAGCTGTTTTTT,CASSTDRGPTGELFF
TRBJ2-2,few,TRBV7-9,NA,TGTGCCAGCAGCTTCACCGGAACCGGGGAGCTGTTTTTT,CASSFTGTGELFF
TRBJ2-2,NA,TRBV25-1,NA,TGTGCCAGCAGTGGCACCGCCTACACCGGGGAGCTGTTTTTT,CASSGTAYTGELFF
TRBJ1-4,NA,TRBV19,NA,TGTGCCAGTAGTATTCGACCGCTTAATGAAAAACTGTTTTTT,CASSIRPLNEKLFF
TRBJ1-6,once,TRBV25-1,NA,TGTGCCAGCAAGAGCTCCTATAATTCACCCCTCCACTTT,CASKSSYNSPLHF
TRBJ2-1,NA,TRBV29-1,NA,TGCAGCGTCGCCGGGACACGCAACAATGAGCAGTTCTTC,CSVAGTRNNEQFF
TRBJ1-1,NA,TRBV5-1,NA,TGCGCCAGCAGCCCACCGACAGTGAACACTGAAGCTTTCTTT,CASSPPTVNTEAFF